These T cell receptor beta chains were read from a single sample in a study of T cell repertoires in ileal Crohn's disease. TCRdb's copy holds only in-frame clones and misses some; the assay was immunoSEQ multiplex PCR. The table lists approximately 11,000 clones, roughly 76% of them singletons. The sequenced material came from ileal tissue. Source of these receptors: an adult with Crohn's disease. Each CDR3 is given without its conserved first and last residue. The order of the fields is V gene, J gene, CDR3 protein.

>TRBV18|TRBJ2-5
ASSPQRGGQETQY
>TRBV9|TRBJ2-2
ASSVGQGRSGELF
>TRBV4-3|TRBJ2-2
ASSQDVSGELF
>TRBV25-1|TRBJ1-2
ASSEFESAARFYGYT
>TRBV19|.
ASSIDLWQGGSYEQY
>TRBV2|TRBJ1-1
ASSSGLNTEAF
>TRBV7-7|TRBJ2-5
ASSHGLAGGGETQY
>TRBV7-8|TRBJ1-2
ASSSLGTGNYGYT
>TRBV5-4|TRBJ2-3
ASSWSGTNTDTQY
>TRBV2|TRBJ1-5
ASRDRDRGSNQPQH
>TRBV11-2|TRBJ1-4
ASSLRNEKLF
>TRBV11-3|TRBJ2-1
ASSSIESSGGAHEQF
>TRBV7-3|TRBJ2-1
ASSLNRANEQF
>TRBV30|TRBJ1-5
AWSVNRGNQPQH
>TRBV10-3|TRBJ2-5
AISEFLTGQGAEETQY
>TRBV14|TRBJ2-7
ASSQESGRYEQY
>TRBV7-6|TRBJ2-7
ASREYSGGSYEQY
>TRBV19|TRBJ1-2
ASSIETGNGYT
>TRBV6-6|TRBJ1-1
ASSSPPTRAEAF
>TRBV4-2|TRBJ2-5
ASSQVNQRGETQY
>TRBV7-2|TRBJ2-1
ASRRGSSYNEQF
>TRBV11-2|TRBJ2-5
ASSRRQGVQETQY
>TRBV4-3|TRBJ2-7
ASSQDDRGAYEQY
>TRBV5-1|TRBJ2-5
ASSLEAQETQY
>TRBV18|TRBJ2-7
ASSPAGRSYEQY
>TRBV30|TRBJ1-3
AWGGGGGRNTIY
>TRBV2|TRBJ1-1
ASRDRGKAYNTEAF
>TRBV4-1|TRBJ2-5
ASSRGSGGAHETQY
>TRBV5-6|TRBJ2-7
ASTMDTTYEQY
>TRBV19|TRBJ2-2
ASSPILAEVTNTGELF
>TRBV30|TRBJ2-5
AWRTSGGPETQY
>TRBV7-8|TRBJ2-7
ASSLVAGGTEQY
>TRBV6-5|TRBJ1-2
ATSDSYGYT
>TRBV2|TRBJ1-2
ASSPNSNGDYGYT
>TRBV4-1|TRBJ2-5
ASGAGLYETQY
>TRBV9|TRBJ2-5
ASSQGQGVEQTQY
>TRBV27|TRBJ2-6
ASSTKFNPGGRVSGANVLT
>TRBV5-1|TRBJ2-6
ASRNSGANVPT
>TRBV29-1|TRBJ1-2
SVTKHDRGPT
>TRBV14|TRBJ1-1
ASSQGGALNTEAF
>TRBV28|TRBJ1-2
ASSLSGQGKVYGYT
>TRBV7-6|TRBJ2-7
ASSLYGTGAYEQY